The entry below describes one T cell receptor beta chain. Its antigen is not identified. This sample is part of a study of T cells expressing NK-cell markers. Across the whole study: Serological testing identified most of the eight sequenced donors as HCMV-seropositive and one as seronegative.

With the 5' RACE reads reprocessed, TCRdb shows one record per CDR3 protein and no DNA. The data include some 440,000 distinct CDR3 sequences; the top ten clones carry almost 1.5%. Study-wide points: These clonotypes, the leaders elsewhere, also led the CD3+CD56-NKG2C+ fraction in several donors.

The clonotype originates from a woman between 50 and 59 years old in good health. The sequenced material came from blood T cells: a sorted CD56 or NKG2C T cell subset, CD4+ or CD8+ T cells, or bulk PBMC T cells (not recorded which).

The CDR3 loop reads CASLKGRTGELFF. This rearrangement joins TRBV27 to TRBJ2-2; TCRdb outputs TRBD1, but without DNA this stays unchecked. The germline gives CDR1 MNHEY, CDR2 SMNVEV (reference sequence). This CDR3 contains 13 residues.